The TCR beta chain described here comes from a study of cytomegalovirus exposure and HLA in healthy donors. The study's findings and limits: The dataset shows that most TCR sequences were rare, while some public TCRs occurred in many donors. Previously analyzed data showed that most TCR beta V segments were productive at a frequency of about 87% or about 30%.

The PCR made use of 60 Vbeta and 13 Jbeta primers. This table comes from immunoSEQ multiplex PCR, and its TCRdb copy is limited to in-frame clones, with some not included. The data show around 200,000 clones, roughly four fifths seen once. CDR1 is SGHTA and CDR2 is FQGNSA in the germline V gene. Between the trimmed V and J ends, which lost 5 bases and 2 bases, there was a span of 13 bases. This CDR3 contains 15 residues. On this clone: Its antigen is unknown.

The sequence was obtained from a man aged 45-60 years in good health and CMV-seronegative. V is TRBV7-2 and J is TRBJ2-4, with D tentatively TRBD1 (6 bases). Source material: PBMCs. The CDR3 DNA sequence: TGTGCCAGCAGCCTTACACAGGGACCCAAAAACATTCAGTACTTC. Translation gives CASSLTQGPKNIQYF.